This entry is about one T cell receptor beta chain. This CDR3 comprises 13 residues. From germline, CDR1 is LGHDT and CDR2 YNNKEL (reference sequence). V lost 7 bases and J lost 7, with 13 bases in between. The source of the sample is a study of blood T cell repertoires in COVID-19. At the level of the study: Acute-phase and convalescent COVID-19 samples originated in the United States, Italy and Spain. Sample material is recorded as cDNA or gDNA derived from T cells, B-cell-depleted T cells, or PBMCs.

In the authors' methods: Amplified reference gene primers provided the basis for estimating nucleated cell counts. Clones were read by immunoSEQ multiplex PCR, and TCRdb kept only the in-frame ones, dropping some. Clone size and V and J calls were adopted from that table, with D and trimming inferred from the DNA. This sample has over 200,000 clones, with about 90% found just once. Assignments of participants to cohorts depended upon their own reported clinical history. The chain uses TRBV3-1 (or the pseudogene TRBV3-2) and TRBJ2-2, with D tentatively TRBD1 (6 bases). This clonotype was sampled from a young woman with acute COVID-19. Sequenced material: PBMCs or T cells enriched from blood (not recorded which). The CDR3 loop is CASNRGQIGELFF. For the CDR3, the DNA is TGTGCCAGCAACCGAGGACAGATCGGGGAGCTGTTTTTT.